A single sample gave rise to the 16 T cell receptor beta chains below, sequenced in a study of blood T cell dynamics during melanoma immunotherapy. Time point indicated: week 3, after first cycle of checkpoint inhibitor. The data were produced by immunoSEQ multiplex PCR, yet TCRdb's version contains in-frame clones alone and is incomplete. The sample lists around 13,000 clones; more than 75% were seen once. Sequencing used effector memory CD8+ T cells from blood, obtained from a patient treated with checkpoint blockade. These TCRs come from a human donor with melanoma.

The table lists this clone with a few counts. CDR3 coding DNA: TGCGCCAGCAGCCTCCCAGGGGCGCCCTACACCGGGGAGCTGTTTTTT. Translated, it gives CASSLPGAPYTGELFF. V and J are TRBV4-3 and TRBJ2-2; tentatively, D is TRBD1 (6 bases). Germline V lookup: CDR1 LGHNA, CDR2 YSLEER. Trimming took 4 bases from V and 3 from J, leaving 15 bases between them. There are 16 residues in the CDR3.

The chain has TRBV2 and TRBJ2-5, with a weak D call TRBD1 (7 bases). Germline V CDR1 and CDR2: SNHLY, FYNNEI. The CDR3 sequence is 14 residues long. V was trimmed by 4 bases and J by 5 bases, leaving 14 bases between them. CDR3 in DNA: TGTGCCAGCAGTGCTGGAGGGGGCGAGGAGACCCAGTACTTC. Translation gives CASSAGGGEETQYF. Complete variable domain (other parts from reference TRBV2 and TRBJ2-5): EPEVTQTPSHQVTQMGQEVILRCVPISNHLYFYWYRQILGQKVEFLVSFYNNEISEKSEIFDDQFSVERPDGSNFTLKIRSTKLEDSAMYFCASSAGGGEETQYFGPGTRLLVL.

Only a few counts were recorded for this clone. The chain is built from TRBV27 and TRBJ2-7; perhaps TRBD2 as D (5 bases). V dropped 6 bases and J dropped 3 bases, with 15 bases sitting between them. CDR3 length: 14 residues. Germline CDR1 reads MNHEY; CDR2 reads SMNVEV (reference sequence). The CDR3 is CASSPLRDYYEQYF. In DNA, the CDR3 is TGTGCCAGCAGCCCTCTTCGAGACTACTACGAGCAGTACTTC.

The gene calls are TRBV2 and TRBJ2-2; 7 bases align to TRBD1. The CDR3 consists of 17 residues. Trimming took 6 bases from V and 7 from J; bases not matched to a gene: 17. Germline assignment: CDR1 SNHLY and CDR2 FYNNEI. For the CDR3, the DNA is TGTGCCAGCAGCCCCAAACTAGACAGGGTGCAAATCGGGGAGCTGTTTTTT. Its translation: CASSPKLDRVQIGELFF.

This clone was seen once. The chain links TRBV6-1 to TRBJ1-5; possible D gene TRBD1, 6 bases. CDR1 and CDR2 from the germline V gene are MNHNS and SASEGT. V was shortened by 7 bases and J by 1 base, with 11 bases between the two germline ends. CDR3 length: 14 residues. The CDR3 nucleotides are TGTGCCAGCAAGGGGGTCGGGAGCAATCAGCCCCAGCATTTT. It is translated as CASKGVGSNQPQHF.

The chain combines TRBV7-8 with TRBJ2-7, with D perhaps TRBD1 or TRBD2 (6 bases each). In germline, CDR1 is SGHVS, CDR2 FQNEAQ. The CDR3 totals 15 residues. The germline V and J ends were trimmed by 5 bases and 0 bases, with 14 bases remaining between them. Written as DNA, the CDR3 is TGTGCCAGCAGCCCTATGGGGGGCCCCTCCTACGAGCAGTACTTC. As protein: CASSPMGGPSYEQYF.

This chain links TRBV5-4 with TRBJ2-7; 9 bases line up with TRBD2. The germline CDR1 and CDR2 sequences are SGHNT and YYREEE (reference sequence). V trimming: 3 bases; J trimming: 1 base; junction bases outside the gene matches: 5. The CDR3 has 15 amino acids. The CDR3 region has the DNA TGTGCCAGCAGCTCACCTAGCGGGACGTCCTACGAGCAGTACTTC. Protein product: CASSSPSGTSYEQYF.

V is TRBV2 and J is TRBJ2-2; 7 bases are shared with TRBD2. CDR1 SNHLY and CDR2 FYNNEI come from the germline V gene. The CDR3 contains 13 residues. V lost 5 bases and J lost 5; bases outside the gene matches: 2. CDR3 DNA: TGTGCCAGCAGTCCACTAGCGACCGGGGAGCTGTTTTTT. Protein product: CASSPLATGELFF.

CDR3 bases: TGTGCCAGCAGCTTATGGGGTATCACCTACGAGCAGTACTTC. Translated: CASSLWGITYEQYF. The chain uses TRBV5-8 and TRBJ2-7; D gene uncertain. Trimming cost V 2 bases and J 2 bases, with 11 bases left between them. Germline values: CDR1 SGHTS, CDR2 YDEGEE. The CDR3 is 14 amino acids.

This clone was recorded once. The chain uses TRBV7-9 and TRBJ2-1; D is ambiguous. Germline V lookup: CDR1 SEHNR, CDR2 FQNEAQ (reference sequence). This CDR3 is 15 amino acids long. V lost 1 base and J lost 4, with 11 bases in between. The CDR3 spells CASSLVLGLYNEQFF. In DNA, the CDR3 is TGTGCCAGCAGCTTAGTGTTAGGCCTATACAATGAGCAGTTCTTC.

The chain employs TRBV4-3 and TRBJ2-1, with 11 bases identical to TRBD2. J gave up 9 bases and V 3 bases, and 13 bases lay outside the gene matches. The CDR3 runs to 17 residues. Germline CDR1 and CDR2: LGHNA and YSLEER. The CDR3 loop reads CASSQSAGTSGGGEQFF. The CDR3 coding sequence is TGCGCCAGCAGCCAGTCCGCCGGGACTAGCGGTGGGGGTGAGCAGTTCTTC.

The chain employs TRBV28 and TRBJ2-3; 8 bases are shared with TRBD2. CDR1 MDHEN and CDR2 SYDVKM come from the germline V gene. V trimming: 6 bases; J trimming: 5 bases; junction bases outside the gene matches: 13. This CDR3 is built from 16 residues. CDR3 in DNA: TGTGCCAGCAGGACCTACTTAGCGGGAAGGGGAGATACGCAGTATTTT. Its translation: CASRTYLAGRGDTQYF. The full variable domain, its missing parts supplied by reference TRBV28 and TRBJ2-3, is DVKVTQSSRYLVKRTGEKVFLECVQDMDHENMFWYRQDPGLGLRLIYFSYDVKMKEKGDIPEGYSVSREKKERFSLILESASTNQTSMYLCASRTYLAGRGDTQYFGPGTRLTVL.

A few counts support this clone. The chain has TRBV7-2 and TRBJ1-1; D is possibly TRBD1 (5 bases). Per the germline V gene, CDR1 is SGHTA and CDR2 is FQGNSA. CDR3 length: 12 residues. V was pared by 3 bases and J by 7 bases, with 9 bases between. CDR3 in amino acids: CASSFGTVEAFF. The CDR3 coding sequence is TGTGCCAGCAGCTTCGGGACGGTTGAAGCTTTCTTT.

This chain uses TRBV9 with TRBJ2-2; D unresolved. The CDR3 consists of 13 residues. V gave up 0 bases and J gave up 6 bases, with 6 bases separating them. Per the germline V gene, CDR1 is SGDLS and CDR2 is YYNGEE. CDR3 region: CASSVELSGELFF. CDR3 DNA sequence: TGTGCCAGCAGCGTAGAACTATCCGGGGAGCTGTTTTTT. The full variable domain, rest sourced from reference TRBV9 and TRBJ2-2, is DSGVTQTPKHLITATGQRVTLRCSPRSGDLSVYWYQQSLDQGLQFLIQYYNGEERAKGNILERFSAQQFPDLHSELNLSSLELGDSALYFCASSVELSGELFFGEGSRLTVL.

The genes are TRBV2 and TRBJ2-3; the D gene is possibly TRBD2 (5 bases). The CDR3 loop spans 18 amino acids. Germline CDR1 is SNHLY and CDR2 is FYNNEI. Trimming removed 6 bases from V and 0 bases from J, with 22 bases in between. The DNA of the CDR3 is TGTGCCAGCAGCCTCGCCCTGAGGGATGCCTCTAGCACAGATACGCAGTATTTT. Its protein product is CASSLALRDASSTDTQYF.

The CDR3 loop reads CASSYFGKNTEAFF. The CDR3 DNA is TGTGCCAGCAGTTACTTTGGGAAGAACACTGAAGCTTTCTTT. The chain combines TRBV6-6 with TRBJ1-1; D unclear. Trimming cost V 1 base and J 1 base, with 7 bases left between them. Germline-derived CDR1 and CDR2 are MNHNY and SVGAGI (reference sequence). This CDR3 is 14 amino acids long.